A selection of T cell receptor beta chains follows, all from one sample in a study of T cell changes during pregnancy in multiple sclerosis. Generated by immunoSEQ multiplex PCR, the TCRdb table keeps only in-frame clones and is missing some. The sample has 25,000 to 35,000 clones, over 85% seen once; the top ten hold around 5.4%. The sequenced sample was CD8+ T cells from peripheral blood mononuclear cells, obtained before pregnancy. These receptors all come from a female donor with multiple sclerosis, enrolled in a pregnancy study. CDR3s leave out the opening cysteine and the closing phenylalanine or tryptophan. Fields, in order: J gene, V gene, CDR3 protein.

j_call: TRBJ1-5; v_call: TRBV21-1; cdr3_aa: ASGGGQGIGNQPQH
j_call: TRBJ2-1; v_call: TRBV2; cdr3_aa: ASPLAGDYNEQF
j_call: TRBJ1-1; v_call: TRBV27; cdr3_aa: ASRRSWAGMNTEAF
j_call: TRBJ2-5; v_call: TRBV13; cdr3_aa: ASSPRGNQETQY
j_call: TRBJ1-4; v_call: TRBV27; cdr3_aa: ATAKEGKREKLF
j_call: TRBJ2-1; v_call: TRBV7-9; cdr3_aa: ASSLTSGRYSYNEQF
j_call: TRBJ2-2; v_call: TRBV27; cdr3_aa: ASADDRGSVTGELF
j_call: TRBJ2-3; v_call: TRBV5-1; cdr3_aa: ASSLVRDPDTQY
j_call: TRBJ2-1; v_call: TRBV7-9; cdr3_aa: ASTPGQRGFNEQF
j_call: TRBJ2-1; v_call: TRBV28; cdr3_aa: ASSSSDSGSSSYNEQF
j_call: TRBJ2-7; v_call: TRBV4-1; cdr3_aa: ASSLPGRSYEQY
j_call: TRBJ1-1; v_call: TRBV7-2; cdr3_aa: ASSLQGADTEAF
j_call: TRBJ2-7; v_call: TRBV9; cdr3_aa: ASSGDRGYEQY
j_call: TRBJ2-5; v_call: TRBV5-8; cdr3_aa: ASSFRQGAETQY
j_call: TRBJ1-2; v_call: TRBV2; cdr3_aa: ASSHSPRTGNYGYT
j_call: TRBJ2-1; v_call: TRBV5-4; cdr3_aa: ASSLAPGGLAYNEQF
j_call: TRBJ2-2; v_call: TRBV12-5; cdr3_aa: ASGLVSGRVGELF
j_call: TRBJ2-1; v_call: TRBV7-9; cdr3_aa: ASSLTSGDPNFDNEQF
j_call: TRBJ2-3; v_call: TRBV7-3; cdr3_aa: ASSTTQGAAGTDTQY
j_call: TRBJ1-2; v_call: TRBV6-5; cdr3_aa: ASSSPQTGNYGYT
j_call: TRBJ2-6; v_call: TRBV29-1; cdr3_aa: AGGDPSGANVLT
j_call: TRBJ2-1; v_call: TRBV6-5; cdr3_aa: ASSYSHGGNEQF